This entry lists 26 T cell receptor beta chains sequenced from one sample in a study of kidney transplant recipient with SARS-CoV-2 infection. TCRdb re-called the reads with MiXCR, one entry per CDR3 protein. The repertoire holds 200,000 to 300,000 distinct CDR3 sequences, with around 30% as singletons. Specimen: a blood sample, collected at baseline and on roughly day 110 from a kidney transplant recipient. The receptors come from a young adult male patient who had COVID-19 and was a kidney transplant recipient. The graft donor may be the source of some T cells.

The count of this clonotype is one. This may come from a read error, since a much larger clone is one base off. J is TRBJ2-7 and V is TRBV25-1; the D gene could be TRBD1 or TRBD2 (5 bases each). The CDR3 is made up of 12 amino acids. Germline CDR1 reads MGHDK; CDR2 reads SYGVNS. The CDR3 bases are TGTGCCAGCAGTGAATATGGGGACGAGCAGCACTTC. It yields the protein CASSEYGDEQHF.

This clonotype was counted ten times or more. V gene TRBV11-2 combines with J gene TRBJ1-5; a possible D gene is TRBD1 (5 bases). The CDR3 has 14 amino acids. Germline V gene lookup returns CDR1 SGHAT and CDR2 FQNNGV. V gave up 0 bases and J gave up 2 bases, with 5 bases separating them. The CDR3 DNA reads as TGTGCCAGCAGCTTAGACAGGGGCAATCAGCCCCAGCATTTT. Residues: CASSLDRGNQPQHF.

This clonotype was observed many times. This chain links TRBV7-9 with TRBJ1-6; the match to TRBD1 covers 7 bases. The CDR3 extends over 16 amino acids. Losses at the gene ends were 7 bases for V and 5 bases for J; bases not matched to a gene: 11. Germline V gene lookup returns CDR1 SEHNR and CDR2 FQNEAQ (reference sequence). This CDR3 reads CASTLSRQGDNSPLHF. The DNA of the CDR3 is TGTGCCAGCACCCTCTCTCGACAGGGAGATAATTCACCCCTCCACTTT.

This clonotype has ten or more counts. The V gene is TRBV5-3, the J gene TRBJ1-2; D is uncertain. TRBV5-3 belongs to the ORF category, with a function that is uncertain. The V gene lost 7 bases and the J gene lost 4 bases, with 23 bases spanning the gap. CDR3 length equals 16 residues. This CDR3 is CARYEVVVRKTYGYTF. The CDR3 region has the DNA TGTGCCAGATACGAAGTAGTGGTGAGAAAGACCTATGGCTACACCTTC.

This clonotype is a singleton in its sample. A read error may explain this, as a much larger clone is one base away. The chain has TRBV21-1 and TRBJ2-3. TRBV21-1 is tagged as a pseudogene. This CDR3 contains 17 residues. The CDR3 loop reads CAGSDLIATVMQDTQYF. CDR3 nucleotide sequence: TGTGCCGGCAGCGACCTAATAGCTACAGTCATGCAAGATACGCAGTATTTT.

This clonotype was counted ten times or more. The CDR3 here is CASSTVFSGNTIYF. CDR3 coding DNA: TGTGCCAGCAGCACCGTTTTCTCTGGAAACACCATATATTTT. The chain is built from TRBV12-3 or TRBV12-4 and TRBJ1-3, with D unresolved. CDR3 length: 14 amino acids. The V and J ends lost 6 bases and 0 bases respectively, with 9 bases between them.

Note on this clonotype: A far larger clone is off by one base, so a read error is likely. The chain joins TRBV3-1 to TRBJ2-7; D is ambiguous. The end of the DNA fits TRBJ2-5 better, so the J call may be wrong. CDR1 is LGHDT and CDR2 is YNNKEL in the germline V gene (reference sequence). The CDR3 has 17 residues. This chain's CDR3 is CASSARFPISLSETQYF. The CDR3 DNA reads as TGTGCCAGCAGCGCTCGCTTTCCCATTTCTCTCTCTGAGACCCAGTACTTC.

To note about this clonotype: A much larger clone lies one base from this, so it may be a read error. The CDR3 nucleotides read TGTGCCAGCAGCGTAGAGGGCAGCAACACTGAAGATTTCTTT. Its translation is CASSVEGSNTEDFF. The chain combines TRBV9 with TRBJ1-1; D is unclear. Germline CDR1 reads SGDLS; CDR2 reads YYNGEE. The CDR3 spans 14 residues. Full variable domain (rest looked up from reference TRBV9 and TRBJ1-1): DSGVTQTPKHLITATGQRVTLRCSPRSGDLSVYWYQQSLDQGLQFLIQYYNGEERAKGNILERFSAQQFPDLHSELNLSSLELGDSALYFCASSVEGSNTEDFFGQGTRLTVV.

This clonotype is a singleton in its sample. The junction differs from germline at one of its ends, possibly a read error. The V gene is TRBV6-5, the J gene TRBJ2-2; 8 bases line up with TRBD1. Germline V gene sequence: CDR1 MNHEY, CDR2 SVGAGI. The CDR3 extends over 14 amino acids. Here the CDR3 reads CASSDRGLTGGLFF. CDR3 DNA sequence: TGTGCCAGCAGTGACAGGGGCCTCACCGGGGGGCTGTTTTTT.

About this clonotype itself: Just one base apart from a much larger clone, this may be a read error. The chain employs TRBV3-1 and TRBJ2-5; no firm D call. There are 17 residues in the CDR3. CDR1 is LGHDT and CDR2 is YNNKEL in the germline V gene (reference sequence). The CDR3 DNA sequence: TGTGCCAACAGCTGGTCAGTTCCCATTTCTTTCTCTGAGACCCAGTACTTC. Protein product: CANSWSVPISFSETQYF.

Concerning this clonotype: A much larger clone differs by one base, so this may be a read error. The V call is TRBV3-1, the J call TRBJ1-2; D is ambiguous. Trimming cost V 5 bases and J 4 bases, with 23 bases left between them. This CDR3 spans 17 amino acids. Germline V CDR1 and CDR2: LGHDT, YNNKEL (reference sequence). In DNA form, the CDR3 reads TGTGCCAGCAGCGTGGAGACCACCCTTCGAAGGACCTATGGCTACACCTTC. As protein: CASSVETTLRRTYGYTF.

The V and J genes are TRBV11-3 and TRBJ1-2; D gene unclear. Germline loops: CDR1 SGHNT, CDR2 YENEEA. With 5 bases removed from V and 4 bases from J, the gap between germline ends came to 23 bases. CDR3 length equals 17 residues. CDR3 residues: CASSQKDDLGKTYGYTF. CDR3 coding DNA: TGTGCCAGCAGCCAAAAGGACGATCTCGGAAAGACCTATGGCTACACCTTC.

In its sample, this clonotype was seen many times. The rearrangement joins TRBV28 to TRBJ2-2; 8 bases align to TRBD1. The CDR3 runs to 16 residues. The V segment lost 5 bases and the J segment 4 bases; nucleotides outside the gene matches: 9. The germline gives CDR1 MDHEN, CDR2 SYDVKM. In DNA, the CDR3 is TGTGCCAGCAGTCGAGACCGGGACAGGACCACCGGGGAGCTGTTTTTT. This codes for CASSRDRDRTTGELFF.

The chain recombines TRBV9 with TRBJ2-1; D is uncertain. The CDR3 loop spans 18 amino acids. Germline loops: CDR1 SGDLS, CDR2 YYNGEE. V was clipped by 3 bases and J by 0 bases, with 19 bases between them. CDR3 loop: CASSGDIIKTDSYNEQFF. The CDR3 DNA is TGTGCCAGCAGCGGTGACATTATCAAAACCGACTCCTACAATGAGCAGTTCTTC.

As regards this clonotype: This clone may be a read error of a much larger clone one base away. V is TRBV24-1 and J is TRBJ1-1; D is perhaps TRBD1 (6 bases). The CDR3 loop spans 14 amino acids. Germline V gives CDR1 KGHDR, CDR2 SFDVKD. CDR3: CATGDSDSNTEAFF. DNA for the CDR3: TGTGCCACCGGTGATTCGGACAGTAACACTGAAGCTTTCTTT.

On this clonotype itself: A much more abundant neighbour one base away suggests this may be a read error. The chain uses TRBV6-1 and TRBJ1-1; D gene ambiguous. Germline V gene data show CDR1 as MNHNS and CDR2 as SASEGT. This CDR3 has 13 residues. V lost 3 bases, J lost 3 bases, and 8 bases lay in between. For the CDR3, the DNA is TGTGCCAGCAGTGATAGAGAGGACACTGAAGCTTTCTTT. As protein: CASSDREDTEAFF.

The sample holds many counts of this clonotype. The DNA is omitted, as the CDR3 cannot be located on it reliably, and the CDR3 follows TCRdb's listing. J is TRBJ1-2 and V is TRBV7-5; the D segment call TRBD1 is taken from the table without a DNA check. TRBV7-5 is a recognized pseudogene. The CDR3 sequence runs 19 residues, both termini included. CDR3 loop: CISVPEWVPEVGKTYGYTF.

The rearrangement uses TRBV19 and TRBJ2-2, with a possible D match to TRBD1 (5 bases). The germline V and J ends were trimmed by 3 bases and 4 bases, with 12 bases remaining between them. Germline V gene data show CDR1 as LNHDA and CDR2 as SQIVND (reference sequence). This CDR3 spans 15 amino acids. The CDR3 spells CASSIWGGGTGELFF. The DNA of the CDR3 is TGTGCCAGTAGTATCTGGGGCGGCGGCACCGGGGAGCTGTTTTTT.

As regards this clonotype: This may be a read error, as it is one base from a much larger clone. Without the conserved terminal phenylalanine or tryptophan, this CDR3 likely stems from a read error. The CDR3 DNA reads TGTGCCAGCAGTTCTACAGGGGACTATGGCTACACCCTC. Translated, it gives CASSSTGDYGYTL. The chain is built from TRBV28 and TRBJ1-2; 7 nucleotides align to TRBD1. The germline gives CDR1 MDHEN, CDR2 SYDVKM. After removal of 4 bases from V and 3 bases from J, the junction contained 2 bases not matched to a gene. This CDR3 is built from 13 residues.

In this sample, this clonotype turned up many times. The chain links TRBV4-3 to TRBJ2-3, with 10 nucleotides matching TRBD1. The CDR3 runs 19 residues. V lost 3 bases, J lost 4 bases, and 16 bases stayed unmatched. CDR1 and CDR2 (germline): LGHNA, YSLEER. The CDR3 DNA reads TGCGCCAGCAGCCAGCAGCCCCCCGGGACAGGGGAGGGTGCAGATACGCAGTATTTT. Residues: CASSQQPPGTGEGADTQYF.

In this sample, this clonotype turned up many times. CDR3 bases: TGCGCCAGCAGCGAATATGGCGGGAGGAGCTCCTACAATGAGCAGTTCTTC. Its protein is CASSEYGGRSSYNEQFF. The rearrangement uses TRBV5-1 and TRBJ2-1; 8 bases fit TRBD2. V trimming: 4 bases; J trimming: 0 bases; junction bases outside the gene matches: 9. The V gene's germline CDR1 is SGHRS and CDR2 YFSETQ. This CDR3 is 17 amino acids long.

The table lists this clonotype with many counts. This chain joins TRBV5-1 and TRBJ2-2, with no clear D. CDR1 is SGHRS and CDR2 is YFSETQ in the germline V gene. The V end was cut by 3 bases, the J end by 4 bases, with 13 bases between. The CDR3 sequence is 15 residues long. The CDR3 DNA sequence: TGCGCCAGCAGCTCCACCCCGGCCGGCACCGGGGAGCTGTTTTTT. The encoded protein is CASSSTPAGTGELFF.

This clonotype showed up many times. This chain links TRBV25-1 with TRBJ2-5; TRBD1 is a possible D gene (7 bases). Germline CDR1 and CDR2: MGHDK and SYGVNS. V was clipped by 0 bases and J by 5 bases, with 16 bases between them. CDR3 length: 16 residues. CDR3 sequence (DNA): TGTGCCAGCAGTGAATACAAAGGGGGCGCGGGGGAGACCCAGTACTTC. Encoded protein: CASSEYKGGAGETQYF.

This clonotype was seen repeatedly, ten times or more. The chain links TRBV5-1 to TRBJ2-5, with 13 positions matching TRBD2. The CDR3 totals 16 residues. V was pared by 4 bases and J by 0 bases, with 3 bases of the junction left unmatched. The germline gives CDR1 SGHRS, CDR2 YFSETQ. For the CDR3, the DNA is TGCGCCAGCAGCATACTAGCGGGAGGGAACCAAGAGACCCAGTACTTC. Encoded protein: CASSILAGGNQETQYF.

Worth noting for this clonotype: A much larger clone is a single base away; this may be a read error. Here the CDR3 DNA reads TGTGCCAGCAGTTACCCGGGACGGGGGAACACTGAAGCTTTCTTT. Protein: CASSYPGRGNTEAFF. The rearrangement links TRBV6-5 to TRBJ1-1, with D possibly being TRBD1 (5 bases). V lost 2 bases, J lost 1 base, and 11 bases lay in between. The CDR3 runs 15 residues. Germline V gene sequence: CDR1 MNHEY, CDR2 SVGAGI.

In the case of this clonotype: Being one base from a much bigger clone, this may be a read error. The chain recombines TRBV7-6 with TRBJ2-7; a weak D match, TRBD1 (5 bases). Germline CDR1 SGHVS, CDR2 FNYEAQ. This CDR3 has 14 residues. CDR3 bases: TGTGCCAGCAGCTTAGATGACAGCACCTACGAGCGGTACTTC. Protein sequence: CASSLDDSTYERYF.